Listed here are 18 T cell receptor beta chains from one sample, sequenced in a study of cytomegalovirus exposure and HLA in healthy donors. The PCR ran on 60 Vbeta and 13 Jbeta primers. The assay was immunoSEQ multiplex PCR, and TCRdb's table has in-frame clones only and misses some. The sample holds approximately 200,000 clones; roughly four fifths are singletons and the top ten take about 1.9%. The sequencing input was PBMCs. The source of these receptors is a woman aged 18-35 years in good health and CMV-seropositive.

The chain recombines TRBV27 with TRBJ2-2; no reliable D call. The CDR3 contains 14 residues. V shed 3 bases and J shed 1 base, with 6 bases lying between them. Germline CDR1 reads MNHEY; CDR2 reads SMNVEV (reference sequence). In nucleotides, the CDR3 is TGTGCCAGCAGTTTGACTCAGAACACCGGGGAGCTGTTTTTT. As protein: CASSLTQNTGELFF.

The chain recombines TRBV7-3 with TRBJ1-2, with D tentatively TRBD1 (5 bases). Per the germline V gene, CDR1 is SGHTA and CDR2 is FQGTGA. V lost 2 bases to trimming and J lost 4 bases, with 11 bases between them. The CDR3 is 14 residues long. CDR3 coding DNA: TGTGCCAGCAGCTTAGGGGCCCAGAGCTATGGCTACACCTTC. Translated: CASSLGAQSYGYTF. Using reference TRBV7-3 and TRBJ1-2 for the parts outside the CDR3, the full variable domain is GAGVSQTPSNKVTEKGKYVELRCDPISGHTALYWYRQSLGQGPEFLIYFQGTGAADDSGLPNDRFFAVRPEGSVSTLKIQRTERGDSAVYLCASSLGAQSYGYTFGSGTRLTVV.

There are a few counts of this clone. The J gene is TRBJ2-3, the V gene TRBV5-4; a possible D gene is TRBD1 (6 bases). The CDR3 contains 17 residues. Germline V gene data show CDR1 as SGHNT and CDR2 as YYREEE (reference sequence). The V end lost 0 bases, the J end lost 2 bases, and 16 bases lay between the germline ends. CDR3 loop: CASSLGGRGQNTDTQYF. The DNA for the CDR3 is TGTGCCAGCAGCTTGGGGGGGAGAGGACAGAACACAGATACGCAGTATTTT. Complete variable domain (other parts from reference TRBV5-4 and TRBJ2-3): ETGVTQSPTHLIKTRGQQVTLRCSSQSGHNTVSWYQQALGQGPQFIFQYYREEENGRGNFPPRFSGLQFPNYSSELNVNALELDDSALYLCASSLGGRGQNTDTQYFGPGTRLTVL.

The CDR3 loop reads CSAQGGEALRAEAFF. CDR3 in DNA: TGCAGCGCCCAAGGGGGTGAGGCCCTTAGGGCTGAAGCTTTCTTT. V usage is TRBV29-1 and J usage is TRBJ1-1, with D maybe TRBD1 (6 bases). This CDR3 contains 15 residues. Germline V CDR1 and CDR2: SQVTM, ANQGSEA. Trimming took 7 bases from V and 6 from J, leaving 24 bases between them. Together with reference TRBV29-1 and TRBJ1-1, the CDR3 gives the full variable domain: SAVISQKPSRDICQRGTSLTIQCQVDSQVTMMFWYRQQPGQSLTLIATANQGSEATYESGFVIDKFPISRPNLTFSTLTVSNMSPEDSSIYLCSAQGGEALRAEAFFGQGTRLTVV.

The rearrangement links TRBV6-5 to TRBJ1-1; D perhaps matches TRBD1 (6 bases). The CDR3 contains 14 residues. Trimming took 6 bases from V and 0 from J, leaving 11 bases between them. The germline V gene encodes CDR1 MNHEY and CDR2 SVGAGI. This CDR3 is CASSLGQMNTEAFF. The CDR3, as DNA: TGTGCCAGCAGCCTCGGACAGATGAACACTGAAGCTTTCTTT.

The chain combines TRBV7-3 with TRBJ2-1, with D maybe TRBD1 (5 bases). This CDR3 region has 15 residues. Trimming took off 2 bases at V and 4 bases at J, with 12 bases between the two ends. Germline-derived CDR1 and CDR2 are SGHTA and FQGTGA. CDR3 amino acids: CASSLLAGQYNEQFF. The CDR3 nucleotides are TGTGCCAGCAGCTTATTAGCAGGGCAGTACAATGAGCAGTTCTTC. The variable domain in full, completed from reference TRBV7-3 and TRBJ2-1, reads GAGVSQTPSNKVTEKGKYVELRCDPISGHTALYWYRQSLGQGPEFLIYFQGTGAADDSGLPNDRFFAVRPEGSVSTLKIQRTERGDSAVYLCASSLLAGQYNEQFFGPGTRLTVL.

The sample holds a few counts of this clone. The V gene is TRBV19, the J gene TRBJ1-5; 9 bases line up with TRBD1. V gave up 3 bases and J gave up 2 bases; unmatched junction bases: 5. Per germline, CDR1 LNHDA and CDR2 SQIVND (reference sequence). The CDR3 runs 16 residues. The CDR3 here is CASSILGQGRNQPQHF. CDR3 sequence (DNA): TGTGCCAGTAGTATTTTAGGACAGGGGCGCAATCAGCCCCAGCATTTT. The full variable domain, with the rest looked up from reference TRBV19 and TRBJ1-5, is DGGITQSPKYLFRKEGQNVTLSCEQNLNHDAMYWYRQDPGQGLRLIYYSQIVNDFQKGDIAEGYSVSREKKESFPLTVTSAQKNPTAFYLCASSILGQGRNQPQHFGDGTRLSIL.

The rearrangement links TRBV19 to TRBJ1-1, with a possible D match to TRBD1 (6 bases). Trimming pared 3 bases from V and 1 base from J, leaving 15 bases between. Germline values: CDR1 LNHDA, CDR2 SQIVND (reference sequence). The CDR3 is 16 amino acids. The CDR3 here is CASSIDTGKWNTEAFF. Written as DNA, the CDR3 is TGTGCCAGTAGTATCGATACAGGGAAATGGAACACTGAAGCTTTCTTT. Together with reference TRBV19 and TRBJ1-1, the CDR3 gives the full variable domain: DGGITQSPKYLFRKEGQNVTLSCEQNLNHDAMYWYRQDPGQGLRLIYYSQIVNDFQKGDIAEGYSVSREKKESFPLTVTSAQKNPTAFYLCASSIDTGKWNTEAFFGQGTRLTVV.

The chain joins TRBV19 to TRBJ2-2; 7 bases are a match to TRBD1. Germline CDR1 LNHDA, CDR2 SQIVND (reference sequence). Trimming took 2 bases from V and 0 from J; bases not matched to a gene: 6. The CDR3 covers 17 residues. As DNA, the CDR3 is TGTGCCAGTAGTATACAAACCGGGACAGCGAACACCGGGGAGCTGTTTTTT. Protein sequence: CASSIQTGTANTGELFF.

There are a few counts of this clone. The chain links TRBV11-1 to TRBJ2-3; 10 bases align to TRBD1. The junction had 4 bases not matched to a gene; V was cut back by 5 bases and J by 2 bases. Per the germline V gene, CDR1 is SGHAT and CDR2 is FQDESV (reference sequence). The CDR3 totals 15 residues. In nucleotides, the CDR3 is TGTGCCAGCAGCCTGGACAGGGGGATCACAGATACGCAGTATTTT. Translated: CASSLDRGITDTQYF.

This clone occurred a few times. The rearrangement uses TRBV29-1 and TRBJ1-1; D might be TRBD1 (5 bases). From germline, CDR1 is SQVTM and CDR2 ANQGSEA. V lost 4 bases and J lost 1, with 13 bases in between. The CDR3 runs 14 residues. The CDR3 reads CSVGAGSPNTEAFF. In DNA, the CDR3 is TGCAGCGTTGGGGCAGGGTCCCCGAACACTGAAGCTTTCTTT.

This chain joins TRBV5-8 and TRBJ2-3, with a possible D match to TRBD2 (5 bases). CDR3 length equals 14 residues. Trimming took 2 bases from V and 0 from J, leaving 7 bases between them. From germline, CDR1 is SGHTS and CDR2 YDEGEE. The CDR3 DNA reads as TGTGCCAGCAGCTTTGACTACAGCACAGATACGCAGTATTTT. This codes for CASSFDYSTDTQYF.

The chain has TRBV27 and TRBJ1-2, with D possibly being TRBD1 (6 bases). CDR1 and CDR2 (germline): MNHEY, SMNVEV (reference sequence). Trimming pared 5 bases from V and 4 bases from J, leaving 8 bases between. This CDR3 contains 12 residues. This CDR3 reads CASSQQGYGYTF. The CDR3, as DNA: TGTGCCAGCAGTCAACAGGGCTATGGCTACACCTTC.

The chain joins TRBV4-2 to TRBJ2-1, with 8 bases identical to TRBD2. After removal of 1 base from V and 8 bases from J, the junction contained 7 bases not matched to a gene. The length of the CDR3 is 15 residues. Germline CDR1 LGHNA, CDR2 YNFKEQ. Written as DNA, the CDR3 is TGTGCCAGCAGCCAAGCACGGGGGGGCCCGGATGAGCAGTTCTTC. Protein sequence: CASSQARGGPDEQFF.

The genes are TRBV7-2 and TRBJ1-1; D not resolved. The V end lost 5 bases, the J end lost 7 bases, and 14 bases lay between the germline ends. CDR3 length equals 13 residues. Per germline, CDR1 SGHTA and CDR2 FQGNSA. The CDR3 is CASSPAREGEAFF. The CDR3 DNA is TGTGCCAGCAGCCCAGCCCGGGAAGGTGAAGCTTTCTTT.

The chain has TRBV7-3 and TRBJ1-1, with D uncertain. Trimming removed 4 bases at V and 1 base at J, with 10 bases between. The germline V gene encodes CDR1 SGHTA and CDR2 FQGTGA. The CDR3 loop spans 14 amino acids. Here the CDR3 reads CASSSGPKNTEAFF. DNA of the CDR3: TGTGCCAGCAGCTCCGGTCCAAAGAACACTGAAGCTTTCTTT.

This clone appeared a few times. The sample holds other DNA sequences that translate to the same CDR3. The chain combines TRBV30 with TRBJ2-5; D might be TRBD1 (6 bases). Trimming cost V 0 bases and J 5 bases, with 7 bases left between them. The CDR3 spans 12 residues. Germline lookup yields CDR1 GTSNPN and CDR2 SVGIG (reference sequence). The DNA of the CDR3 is TGTGCCTGGAGTGTGCAGGGGGAGACCCAGTACTTC. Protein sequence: CAWSVQGETQYF.

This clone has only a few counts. The chain's CDR3 is CAWSESGGTYEQYV. The CDR3, as DNA: TGTGCCTGGAGCGAATCGGGTGGCACCTACGAGCAGTACGTC. The rearrangement uses TRBV30 and TRBJ2-7; no firm D call. From germline, CDR1 is GTSNPN and CDR2 SVGIG (reference sequence). Trimming pared 3 bases from V and 2 bases from J, leaving 14 bases between. This CDR3 has 14 residues.